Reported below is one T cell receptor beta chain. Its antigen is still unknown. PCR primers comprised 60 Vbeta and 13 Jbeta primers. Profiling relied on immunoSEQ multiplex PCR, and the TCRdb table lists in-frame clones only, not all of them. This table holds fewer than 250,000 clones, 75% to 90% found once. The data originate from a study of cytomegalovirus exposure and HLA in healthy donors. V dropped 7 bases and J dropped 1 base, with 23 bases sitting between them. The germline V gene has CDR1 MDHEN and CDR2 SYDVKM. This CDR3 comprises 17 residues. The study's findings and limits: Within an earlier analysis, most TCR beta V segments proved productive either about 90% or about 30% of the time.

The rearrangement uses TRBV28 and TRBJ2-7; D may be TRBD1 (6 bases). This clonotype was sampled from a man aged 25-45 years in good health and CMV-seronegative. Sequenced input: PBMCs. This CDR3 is CASTLGQQGFISYEQYF. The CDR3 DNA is TGTGCCAGCACCCTGGGCCAGCAGGGGTTTATTTCCTACGAGCAGTACTTC.